This record looks at one T cell receptor beta chain sequence and its context. Its antigen is still unknown. Germline V gene data show CDR1 as DFQATT and CDR2 as SNEGSKA (reference sequence). Trimming pared 6 bases from V and 13 bases from J, leaving 18 bases between. This CDR3 spans 11 amino acids. The authors incorporated unique molecular identifiers into the TCR beta cDNA libraries. TCRdb ran MiXCR on the PCR reads and lists one entry per CDR3 protein. This sample carries hundreds of thousands of distinct CDR3 sequences, around 40% of them seen once, and the ten largest clones take more than 1.5%. This entry comes from a study of post-analysis software for immune sequencing data. Study context: There were relapsing-remitting, secondary progressive and progressive-relapsing multiple sclerosis among the disease courses included. Study outcomes and limitations: In multiple sclerosis, normalized Chao1 diversity was significantly below that of controls. Those samples that were prepared in the same batch co-clustered strongly by F measure. Higher frequency in patients than in controls was seen for roughly five TRBV segments, with TRBV5-6, TRBV5-1 and TRBV20-1 among them.

The sample consisted of blood. V is TRBV20-1 and J is TRBJ2-5, with a possible D match to TRBD2 (6 bases). This TCR derives from a girl between 5 and 17 years old with multiple sclerosis. The CDR3 sequence is CSAETGTSWYF. The CDR3 coding sequence is TGCAGTGCCGAGACCGGGACTTCTTGGTACTTC.